One sample yielded the 30 T cell receptor beta chains listed below, sequenced in a study of cytomegalovirus exposure and HLA in healthy donors. The PCR used 60 Vbeta and 13 Jbeta primers. Sequencing was performed with immunoSEQ multiplex PCR; in TCRdb, only in-frame clones are kept and a portion is missing. The sample gives about 190,000 clones, roughly four fifths of which show up once; roughly 2.1% is in the top ten. Sequencing was carried out using PBMCs. The source of these receptors is a woman younger than 30 in good health and CMV-seropositive.

This chain links TRBV30 with TRBJ1-1; D may be TRBD1 (6 bases). The germline CDR1 and CDR2 sequences are GTSNPN and SVGIG (reference sequence). The CDR3 loop spans 13 amino acids. V gave up 7 bases and J gave up 8 bases, with 20 bases separating them. The CDR3 DNA reads as TGTGCCTCAACGGGTCGACGGGACAAAGAAGCTTTCTTT. This encodes CASTGRRDKEAFF.

The chain is built from TRBV14 and TRBJ1-1; 10 bases are shared with TRBD1. Trimming at V came to 2 bases and at J to 0 bases, leaving 3 bases not matched to a gene. CDR3 length: 16 residues. CDR1 is SGHDN, CDR2 FVKESK, per germline. CDR3 DNA: TGTGCCAGCAGCCAACTCGGACAGGGGGTGAACACTGAAGCTTTCTTT. It codes for CASSQLGQGVNTEAFF. Drawing the rest from reference TRBV14 and TRBJ1-1, the complete variable domain is EAGVTQFPSHSVIEKGQTVTLRCDPISGHDNLYWYRRVMGKEIKFLLHFVKESKQDESGMPNNRFLAERTGGTYSTLKVQPAELEDSGVYFCASSQLGQGVNTEAFFGQGTRLTVV.

V gene TRBV6-1 combines with J gene TRBJ1-2, with D perhaps matching TRBD1 (5 bases). CDR1 is MNHNS and CDR2 is SASEGT in the germline V gene. There are 12 residues in the CDR3. Trimming pared 7 bases from V and 8 bases from J, leaving 14 bases between. The CDR3 nucleotides are TGTGCCAGCACCCCCTACAGGTCCGGCTACACCTTC. Its protein is CASTPYRSGYTF.

V is TRBV13 and J is TRBJ2-2; D not certain. There are 16 residues in the CDR3. V was pared by 6 bases and J by 2 bases, with 16 bases between. Germline lookup yields CDR1 PRHDT and CDR2 FYEKMQ (reference sequence). Here the CDR3 reads CASRRSSNINTGELFF. The CDR3 nucleotides are TGTGCCAGCAGACGTAGCTCGAACATCAACACCGGGGAGCTGTTTTTT.

V is TRBV29-1 and J is TRBJ1-2, with D uncertain. Deletions cut 4 bases from V and 2 bases from J, with 8 bases between. Germline CDR1 SQVTM, CDR2 ANQGSEA. The CDR3 length is 12 residues. CDR3 DNA: TGCAGCGTTGGGAGGAACAACTATGGCTACACCTTC. It is translated as CSVGRNNYGYTF. The full variable domain, its missing parts supplied by reference TRBV29-1 and TRBJ1-2, is SAVISQKPSRDICQRGTSLTIQCQVDSQVTMMFWYRQQPGQSLTLIATANQGSEATYESGFVIDKFPISRPNLTFSTLTVSNMSPEDSSIYLCSVGRNNYGYTFGSGTRLTVV.

This rearrangement joins TRBV19 to TRBJ1-6; D is uncertain. Deletions cut 6 bases from V and 6 bases from J, with 18 bases between. The CDR3 is 16 residues long. Germline CDR1 is LNHDA and CDR2 is SQIVND (reference sequence). The CDR3 region has the DNA TGTGCCAGTAGCCCGTTGGGTGGACGGGGTAATTCACCCCTCCACTTT. This translates into CASSPLGGRGNSPLHF.

The chain employs TRBV2 and TRBJ1-1; D gene uncertain. The CDR3 is made up of 14 amino acids. V lost 11 bases to trimming and J lost 1 base, with 17 bases between them. Germline V lookup: CDR1 SNHLY, CDR2 FYNNEI. The CDR3: CAGKPGNENTEAFF. The CDR3 nucleotides read TGTGCCGGAAAACCGGGGAATGAGAACACTGAAGCTTTCTTT. Full variable domain (missing parts from reference TRBV2 and TRBJ1-1): EPEVTQTPSHQVTQMGQEVILRCVPISNHLYFYWYRQILGQKVEFLVSFYNNEISEKSEIFDDQFSVERPDGSNFTLKIRSTKLEDSAMYFCAGKPGNENTEAFFGQGTRLTVV.

CDR3 loop: CASSLASGGGTDTQYF. The CDR3 region has the DNA TGTGCCAGCAGCTTAGCCAGCGGGGGAGGCACAGATACGCAGTATTTT. The J gene is TRBJ2-3, the V gene TRBV7-3; 8 nucleotides align to TRBD2. The CDR3 loop spans 16 amino acids. The junction had 5 bases not matched to a gene; V was cut back by 2 bases and J by 1 base. Germline lookup yields CDR1 SGHTA and CDR2 FQGTGA.

The genes are TRBV5-5 and TRBJ1-1; perhaps TRBD1 as D (5 bases). V shed 4 bases and J shed 4 bases, with 26 bases lying between them. The V gene's germline CDR1 is SGHKS and CDR2 YYEKEE (reference sequence). The CDR3 runs 18 residues. The CDR3 here is CASSLGVVDFRRGTEAFF. CDR3 coding DNA: TGTGCCAGCAGCCTTGGGGTCGTAGACTTTCGGAGGGGCACTGAAGCTTTCTTT.

J is TRBJ2-5 and V is TRBV18; 7 positions agree with TRBD1. In germline, CDR1 is KGHSH, CDR2 LQKENI. J was trimmed by 11 bases and V by 3 bases; bases with no gene match: 6. There are 12 residues in the CDR3. CDR3: CASSPTGVEQYF. In DNA, the CDR3 is TGTGCCAGCTCACCCACAGGGGTTGAGCAGTACTTC.

The J gene is TRBJ2-2, the V gene TRBV4-2; TRBD2 matches 10 bases. The CDR3 contains 16 residues. Losses at the gene ends were 0 bases for V and 6 bases for J; bases not matched to a gene: 4. Germline CDR1 and CDR2: LGHNA and YNFKEQ. CDR3 protein: CASSQDPGLASGELFF. The CDR3 nucleotides are TGTGCCAGCAGCCAAGATCCGGGACTAGCGTCCGGGGAGCTGTTTTTT.

J is TRBJ1-1 and V is TRBV5-1; TRBD1 matches 7 bases. The CDR3 has 14 amino acids. CDR1 SGHRS and CDR2 YFSETQ come from the germline V gene. V shed 5 bases, J shed 1 base, and the junction held 5 bases outside the gene matches. The CDR3 here is CASREQGRNTEAFF. In DNA form, the CDR3 reads TGCGCCAGCAGGGAACAGGGGAGGAACACTGAAGCTTTCTTT. The full variable domain, rest sourced from reference TRBV5-1 and TRBJ1-1, is KAGVTQTPRYLIKTRGQQVTLSCSPISGHRSVSWYQQTPGQGLQFLFEYFSETQRNKGNFPGRFSGRQFSNSRSEMNVSTLELGDSALYLCASREQGRNTEAFFGQGTRLTVV.

The gene calls are TRBV18 and TRBJ2-2; D gene unclear. Germline V gene data show CDR1 as KGHSH and CDR2 as LQKENI. The length of the CDR3 is 11 residues. Trimming cost V 4 bases and J 8 bases, with 5 bases left between them. CDR3 residues: CASSLPGELFF. The DNA for the CDR3 is TGTGCCAGCTCACTTCCTGGGGAGCTGTTTTTT.

The rearrangement uses TRBV6-1 and TRBJ1-4; D not certain. CDR3 length: 12 residues. In germline, CDR1 is MNHNS, CDR2 SASEGT. Trimming stripped 4 bases from V and 5 bases from J, with 5 bases between. CDR3 region: CASSGANEKLFF. The CDR3, as DNA: TGTGCCAGCAGTGGGGCGAATGAAAAACTGTTTTTT.

This rearrangement joins TRBV2 to TRBJ2-5; tentative D call: TRBD1 (6 bases). Germline CDR1 reads SNHLY; CDR2 reads FYNNEI. V dropped 6 bases and J dropped 1 base, with 9 bases sitting between them. The CDR3 contains 13 residues. The CDR3 DNA reads as TGTGCCAGCAGCGGGACACTCCAAGAGACCCAGTACTTC. Translation: CASSGTLQETQYF.

The rearrangement links TRBV6-1 to TRBJ2-2; the D is unclear. In germline, CDR1 is MNHNS, CDR2 SASEGT. V was pared by 5 bases and J by 3 bases, with 4 bases between. This CDR3 spans 12 amino acids. In nucleotides, the CDR3 is TGTGCCAGCAGTTCGTACACCGGGGAGCTGTTTTTT. Translated: CASSSYTGELFF.

The rearrangement joins TRBV6-5 to TRBJ1-2; the D is unclear. The CDR3 sequence is 13 residues long. Trimming stripped 6 bases from V and 7 bases from J, with 15 bases between. Germline loops: CDR1 MNHEY, CDR2 SVGAGI. Here the CDR3 reads CASSRAEVIGYTF. The CDR3 coding sequence is TGTGCCAGCAGCCGCGCGGAGGTGATTGGCTACACCTTC.

This clone has just one count. The chain carries TRBV11-2 and TRBJ2-5; maybe TRBD2 (5 bases). V lost 3 bases and J 2 bases, leaving 13 bases between the germline ends. This CDR3 has 15 amino acids. Germline-derived CDR1 and CDR2 are SGHAT and FQNNGV. The CDR3 region has the DNA TGTGCCAGCAGCTTCTCCAGCGGCCTACAAGAGACCCAGTACTTC. It encodes CASSFSSGLQETQYF.

The chain uses TRBV5-6 and TRBJ1-2, with 9 nucleotides matching TRBD1. Trimming at V came to 4 bases and at J to 4 bases, leaving 14 bases not matched to a gene. This CDR3 contains 17 residues. The V gene's germline CDR1 is SGHDT and CDR2 YYEEEE. The chain's CDR3 is CASSTGQGLLLVYGYTF. Written as DNA, the CDR3 is TGTGCCAGCAGCACCGGACAGGGGCTCCTCCTCGTCTATGGCTACACCTTC.

The rearrangement joins TRBV7-3 to TRBJ2-5, with D possibly matching TRBD2 (7 bases). Germline CDR1 SGHTA, CDR2 FQGTGA. CDR3 length: 16 amino acids. V was pared by 2 bases and J by 2 bases, with 15 bases between. The CDR3 DNA sequence: TGTGCCAGCAGCTTAGTCGGCGGGGGCCTACAAGAGACCCAGTACTTC. This sequence encodes CASSLVGGGLQETQYF.

V and J are TRBV25-1 and TRBJ1-1; D is undetermined. Trimming cost V 5 bases and J 7 bases, with 11 bases left between them. Germline loops: CDR1 MGHDK, CDR2 SYGVNS. The CDR3 contains 12 residues. CDR3 residues: CASSISPGEAFF. CDR3 sequence (DNA): TGTGCCAGCAGTATCAGTCCTGGTGAAGCTTTCTTT. Full variable domain (remainder filled in from reference TRBV25-1 and TRBJ1-1): EADIYQTPRYLVIGTGKKITLECSQTMGHDKMYWYQQDPGMELHLIHYSYGVNSTEKGDLSSESTVSRIRTEHFPLTLESARPSHTSQYLCASSISPGEAFFGQGTRLTVV.

The V gene is TRBV6-6, the J gene TRBJ2-1; perhaps TRBD2 as D (7 bases). Trimming pared 3 bases from V and 7 bases from J, leaving 16 bases between. The germline CDR1 and CDR2 sequences are MNHNY and SVGAGI (reference sequence). This CDR3 is built from 15 residues. The CDR3 is CASSYLGGPGNEQFF. CDR3 nucleotides: TGTGCCAGCAGTTATCTCGGGGGGCCTGGTAATGAGCAGTTCTTC.

This clone was seen more than once but under ten times. The rearrangement uses TRBV28 and TRBJ2-3; 7 bases agree with TRBD2. The CDR3 has 14 amino acids. CDR1 and CDR2 from the germline V gene are MDHEN and SYDVKM. J lost 2 bases, V lost 10 bases, and 9 bases had no gene match. CDR3 residues: CATSSAGDTDTQYF. CDR3 DNA sequence: TGTGCCACTTCTAGCGCGGGGGACACAGATACGCAGTATTTT.

This chain joins TRBV4-3 and TRBJ2-5; possible D gene TRBD2, 5 bases. Germline CDR1 reads LGHNA; CDR2 reads YSLEER. CDR3 length: 14 amino acids. The V gene lost 0 bases and the J gene lost 7 bases, with 12 bases spanning the gap. CDR3 loop: CASSQDPGSATQYF. Here the CDR3 DNA reads TGCGCCAGCAGCCAAGATCCGGGGAGCGCGACCCAGTACTTC.

This clone was counted only a few times. In DNA form, the CDR3 reads TGTGCCAGCAGTTTAGTGGCAGGCTACAATGAGCAGTTCTTC. Amino acid sequence: CASSLVAGYNEQFF. This chain connects TRBV28 to TRBJ2-1, with D hard to call. In germline, CDR1 is MDHEN, CDR2 SYDVKM. Trimming took 2 bases from V and 3 from J, leaving 8 bases between them. The CDR3 is 14 amino acids.

The rearrangement joins TRBV5-1 to TRBJ2-2; 10 bases agree with TRBD2. After removal of 1 base from V and 7 bases from J, the junction contained 13 bases not matched to a gene. CDR1 is SGHRS and CDR2 is YFSETQ in the germline V gene. This CDR3 contains 18 residues. The CDR3 spells CASSLIPRASGGGGELFF. The CDR3 DNA is TGCGCCAGCAGCTTGATCCCCCGGGCTAGCGGGGGTGGCGGGGAGCTGTTTTTT. Filled out from reference TRBV5-1 and TRBJ2-2, the complete variable domain reads KAGVTQTPRYLIKTRGQQVTLSCSPISGHRSVSWYQQTPGQGLQFLFEYFSETQRNKGNFPGRFSGRQFSNSRSEMNVSTLELGDSALYLCASSLIPRASGGGGELFFGEGSRLTVL.

V gene TRBV6-1 combines with J gene TRBJ1-3, with 7 positions matching TRBD1. The J segment lost 3 bases and the V segment lost 4 bases, leaving 6 bases of the junction unmatched. The CDR3 is 15 residues long. Germline V lookup: CDR1 MNHNS, CDR2 SASEGT. In nucleotides, the CDR3 is TGTGCCAGCAGTGGGACCGGGACAGTTGGAAACACCATATATTTT. This encodes CASSGTGTVGNTIYF.

This rearrangement joins TRBV2 to TRBJ1-1; 10 nucleotides line up with TRBD1. V shed 10 bases, J shed 1 base, and the junction held 3 bases outside the gene matches. The CDR3 consists of 13 residues. Germline CDR1 reads SNHLY; CDR2 reads FYNNEI. The CDR3 protein is CAIRTGGNTEAFF. CDR3 DNA sequence: TGTGCCATCCGGACAGGGGGGAACACTGAAGCTTTCTTT.

The chain links TRBV4-2 to TRBJ1-1, with D maybe TRBD1 (5 bases). Trimming left V 0 bases short and J 1 base short, with 15 bases between. Germline CDR1 is LGHNA and CDR2 is YNFKEQ. The CDR3 is 17 amino acids. The CDR3 sequence is CASSQDGAGDSNTEAFF. The CDR3 DNA follows: TGTGCCAGCAGCCAAGATGGGGCGGGGGACTCGAACACTGAAGCTTTCTTT.

The rearrangement links TRBV2 to TRBJ1-1; no clear D gene. The germline CDR1 and CDR2 sequences are SNHLY and FYNNEI. CDR3 size: 12 residues. Trimming left V 10 bases short and J 3 bases short, with 12 bases between. The CDR3 coding sequence is TGTGCCACCAACGGGAGGGACACTGAAGCTTTCTTT. Translated, it gives CATNGRDTEAFF.